The clone carrying this TCR beta chain was seen a handful of times. Its antigen remains unidentified. These data are taken from a study of cytomegalovirus exposure and HLA in healthy donors. Study outcomes and limitations: In a later analysis, HLA-associated beta chains showed higher expansion and lower generation probabilities than comparable chains.

The PCR employed 60 Vbeta primers together with 13 Jbeta primers. Sequencing used immunoSEQ multiplex PCR; TCRdb keeps in-frame clones, though not all of them. The profile shows approximately 160,000 clones, about 75% of them singletons. Though nominally healthy at sampling, donors likely had unrecorded immune exposures. This CDR3 has 17 amino acids. Trimming took 0 bases from V and 0 from J, leaving 13 bases between them. Per the germline V gene, CDR1 is SGHDT and CDR2 is YYEEEE. The clonotype comes from a man between 18 and 35 years old in good health and CMV-seropositive. The sequencing sample was made of PBMCs. The chain is built from TRBV5-6 and TRBJ2-1; unclear D gene. The CDR3 protein is CASSLVAGASSYNEQFF. The CDR3 DNA reads as TGTGCCAGCAGCTTGGTGGCCGGAGCTAGCTCCTACAATGAGCAGTTCTTC. Complete variable domain (other parts from reference TRBV5-6 and TRBJ2-1): DAGVTQSPTHLIKTRGQQVTLRCSPKSGHDTVSWYQQALGQGPQFIFQYYEEEERQRGNFPDRFSGHQFPNYSSELNVNALLLGDSALYLCASSLVAGASSYNEQFFGPGTRLTVL.